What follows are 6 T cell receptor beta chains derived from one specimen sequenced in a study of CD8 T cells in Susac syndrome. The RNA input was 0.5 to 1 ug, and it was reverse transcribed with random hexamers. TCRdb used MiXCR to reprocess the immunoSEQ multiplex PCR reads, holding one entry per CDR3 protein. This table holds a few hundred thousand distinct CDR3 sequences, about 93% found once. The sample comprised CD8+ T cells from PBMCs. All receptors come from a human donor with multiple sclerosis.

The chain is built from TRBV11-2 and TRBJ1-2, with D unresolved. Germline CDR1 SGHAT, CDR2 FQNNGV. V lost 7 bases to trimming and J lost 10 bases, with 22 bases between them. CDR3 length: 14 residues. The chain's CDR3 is CASNPTGSDVDYTF. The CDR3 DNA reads TGTGCCAGCAACCCGACGGGGTCGGATGTAGACTACACCTTC.

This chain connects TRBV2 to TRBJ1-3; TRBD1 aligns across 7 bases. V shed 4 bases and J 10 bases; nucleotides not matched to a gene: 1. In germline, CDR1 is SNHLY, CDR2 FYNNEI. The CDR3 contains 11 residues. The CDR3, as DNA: TGTGCCAGCAGTGCGGGACAGACCATATATTTT. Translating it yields CASSAGQTIYF.

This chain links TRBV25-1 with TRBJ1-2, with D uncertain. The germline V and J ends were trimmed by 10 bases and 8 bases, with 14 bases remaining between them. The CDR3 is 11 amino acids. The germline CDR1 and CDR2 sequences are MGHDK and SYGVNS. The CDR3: CAIGGVGGYTF. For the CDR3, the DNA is TGTGCCATCGGTGGGGTTGGGGGCTACACCTTC.

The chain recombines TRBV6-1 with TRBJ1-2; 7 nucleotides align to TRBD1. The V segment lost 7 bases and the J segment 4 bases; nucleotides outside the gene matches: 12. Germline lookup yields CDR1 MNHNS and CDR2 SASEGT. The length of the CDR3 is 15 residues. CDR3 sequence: CASKPDRSLFYGYTF. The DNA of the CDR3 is TGTGCCAGCAAACCGGACAGGTCCCTCTTCTATGGCTACACCTTC.

CDR3 nucleotides: TGCAGCGTTGAAGGGACAGGGACCAACTATGGCTACACCTTC. This sequence encodes CSVEGTGTNYGYTF. This chain links TRBV29-1 with TRBJ1-2, with 8 bases aligning to TRBD1. The CDR3 contains 14 residues. With V trimmed by 1 base and J by 2 bases, 3 bases remained unmatched. The germline V gene has CDR1 SQVTM and CDR2 ANQGSEA.

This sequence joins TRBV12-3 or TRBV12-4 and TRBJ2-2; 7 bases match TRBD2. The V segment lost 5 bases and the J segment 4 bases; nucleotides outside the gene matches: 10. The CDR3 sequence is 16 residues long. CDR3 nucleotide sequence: TGTGCCAGCAGTCCCACAAGGGAGGGAGTCACCGGGGAGCTGTTTTTT. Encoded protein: CASSPTREGVTGELFF.